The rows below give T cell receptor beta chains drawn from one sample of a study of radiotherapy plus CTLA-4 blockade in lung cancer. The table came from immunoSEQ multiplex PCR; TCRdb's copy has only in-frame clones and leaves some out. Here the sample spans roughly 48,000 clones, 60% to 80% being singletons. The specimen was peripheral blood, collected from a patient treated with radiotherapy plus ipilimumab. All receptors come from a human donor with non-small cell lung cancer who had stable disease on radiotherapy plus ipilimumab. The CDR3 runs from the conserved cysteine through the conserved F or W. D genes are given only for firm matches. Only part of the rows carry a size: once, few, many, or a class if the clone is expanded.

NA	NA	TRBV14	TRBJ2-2	TGTGCCAGCAGCCAAGTCGGACAGTTGACCGGGGAGCTGTTTTTT	CASSQVGQLTGELFF
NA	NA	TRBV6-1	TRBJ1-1	TGTGCCAGCAGTGAAGCTTGGGGGGTGAACACTGAAGCTTTCTTT	CASSEAWGVNTEAFF
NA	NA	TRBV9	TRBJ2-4	TGTGCCAGCAGCGTAGACGTGGGGGATTTTTACATTCAGTACTTC	CASSVDVGDFYIQYF
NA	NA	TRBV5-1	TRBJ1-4	TGTGCCAGCAGCCCGTGGACCGTCTGGGGTGAAAAACTGTTTTTT	CASSPWTVWGEKLFF
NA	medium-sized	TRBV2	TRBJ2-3	TGTGCCAGCAGTAGTGACAGAACTAGCACAGATACGCAGTATTTT	CASSSDRTSTDTQYF
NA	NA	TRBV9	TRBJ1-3	TGTGCCAGCAGCGCCACCGGGGCCATAGGGGGAAACACCATATATTTT	CASSATGAIGGNTIYF
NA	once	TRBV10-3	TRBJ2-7	TGTGCCATCAGTGAGTCGGTAGGACTTACACTTCGCGCCTACGAGCAGTACTTC	CAISESVGLTLRAYEQYF
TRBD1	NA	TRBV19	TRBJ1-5	TGTGCCAGTAGTACCAGGACAGGGGACAATCAGCCCCAGCATTTT	CASSTRTGDNQPQHF
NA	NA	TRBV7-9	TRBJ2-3	TGTGCCAGCAGCTGGGGCACAGATACGCAGTATTTT	CASSWGTDTQYF
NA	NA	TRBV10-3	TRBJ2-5	TGTGCCATCAGTAGGGGGACTGATCAAATCCAGTACTTC	CAISRGTDQIQYF